The entry below describes one TCR beta chain. Antigen: not known. With V trimmed by 4 bases and J by 0 bases, 5 bases remained unmatched. Germline V gene data show CDR1 as SEHNR and CDR2 as FQNEAQ (reference sequence). The CDR3 spans 16 residues. Clones were read by immunoSEQ multiplex PCR, and TCRdb kept only the in-frame ones, dropping some. The top ten hold about 1.5% of the sample, which has over 120,000 clones, 80% to 90% seen once. This entry comes from a study of T cell responses to AZD1222 COVID-19 vaccine. Study-wide points: Repertoire sampling was restricted to post-peak T cell response timepoints. Just six AZD1222 recipients tested seropositive at baseline. Spike as a whole was targeted by vaccine-associated CD4 TCRs, dominant at 160-218 and 743-854.

The V gene is TRBV7-9, the J gene TRBJ1-5; 8 positions match TRBD1. This material consisted of peripheral blood, taken on day 0 of AZD1222 vaccination. The receptor comes from an adult in good health. The CDR3 DNA follows: TGTGCCAGCAGCTCCGGGACAGGTTATAGCAATCAGCCCCAGCATTTT. It codes for CASSSGTGYSNQPQHF.